These 2 T cell receptor beta chains originate from one sample sequenced in a study of identical twins. TCRdb analysed the 5' RACE reads with MiXCR anew, one entry per CDR3 protein. Of 250,000 or so distinct CDR3 sequences listed, about 9% are singletons. Separately, the same data were catalogued under a study of yellow fever vaccine responses in identical twins.

The sample consisted of CD8+ T cells sorted from blood. The source of these receptors is a woman in her late teens or twenties in good health.

With regard to this clonotype: A much larger clone lies one base from this, so it may be a read error. V and J are TRBV29-1 and TRBJ2-4, with TRBD2 matching over 10 bases. There are 12 residues in the CDR3. Germline-derived CDR1 and CDR2 are SQVTM and ANQGSEA. V shed 7 bases, J shed 10 bases, and the junction held 7 bases outside the gene matches. CDR3 region: CSAGLADTIQYF. Here the CDR3 DNA reads TGCAGCGCAGGACTAGCGGATACAATTCAGTACTTC. Using reference TRBV29-1 and TRBJ2-4 for the parts outside the CDR3, the full variable domain is SAVISQKPSRDICQRGTSLTIQCQVDSQVTMMFWYRQQPGQSLTLIATANQGSEATYESGFVIDKFPISRPNLTFSTLTVSNMSPEDSSIYLCSAGLADTIQYFGAGTRLSVL.

This clonotype was detected a few times. CDR3 DNA: TGTGCCACGGGCCCCATAGACAGGTCCGAGGTGGGGGAGACCCAGTACTTC. This sequence encodes CATGPIDRSEVGETQYF. The V gene is TRBV10-3, the J gene TRBJ2-5; D may be TRBD1 (6 bases). Germline V gene data show CDR1 as ENHRY and CDR2 as SYGVKD. This CDR3 has 17 residues. V lost 10 bases and J lost 5, with 29 bases in between.